This paragraph reports one T cell receptor (beta chain). What it recognizes is unknown. CDR1 and CDR2 (germline): MGHDK, SYGVNS. V lost 8 bases, J lost 2 bases, and 6 bases stayed unmatched. The CDR3 is 14 residues long. These data belong to a study of OX40 agonist ivuxolimab in advanced cancers. Produced via immunoSEQ multiplex PCR; TCRdb's table is partial and in-frame only. The repertoire holds tens of thousands of clones, with 85% to 90% as singletons. Study-level points and caveats: CD4+ and CD8+ blood T cells expanded clonally by week 6 at 0.1 to 3.0 mg/kg.

This sequence originates from an adult with an advanced solid tumor such as melanoma, head and neck, liver or kidney cancer. The genes are TRBV25-1 and TRBJ1-2; 9 bases align to TRBD1. Sequences were derived from CD4+ or CD8+ T cells sorted from blood, sampled in a trial of the OX40 agonist ivuxolimab. CDR3 nucleotides: TGTGCCAGCCTACCGACAGGGGGAAACTATGGCTACACCTTC. The encoded protein is CASLPTGGNYGYTF.